This section outlines one T cell receptor (beta chain) sequence together with its context. What it binds is unknown. Germline V gene sequence: CDR1 DFQATT, CDR2 SNEGSKA (reference sequence). The CDR3 length is 15 residues. cDNA encoding TCR beta was synthesized via 5'RACE template switching incorporating UMIs. From its re-call of the 5' RACE reads, TCRdb lists each CDR3 protein once, without DNA. The sample table includes 550,000 to 600,000 distinct CDR3 sequences. The entry originates in a study of T cells expressing NK-cell markers. Study information: The TCR beta repertoires originated in sorted CD3+CD56+NKG2C+, CD3+CD56+NKG2C- and CD3+CD56-NKG2C+ T cells. There were seven HCMV-seropositive donors and one seronegative donor among the eight sequenced.

Findings and caveats of the study: It is unclear if expanded NKG2C-expressing clones target HCMV antigens.

The source material was blood T cells: a sorted CD56 or NKG2C T cell subset, CD4+ or CD8+ T cells, or bulk PBMC T cells (not recorded which). The V gene is TRBV20-1, the J gene TRBJ2-2. This TCR was sampled from a young man in good health. The CDR3 protein is CSARDLGSASGELFF.